One T cell receptor (beta chain) is described in this entry. Its antigen is not identified. There are 15 residues in the CDR3. Trimming shortened V by 2 bases and J by 4 bases, and 14 bases separated the two germline ends. The germline V gene has CDR1 MNHEY and CDR2 SVGAGI. This specimen comes from a study of shared clonotypes between healthy human individuals. Study results and caveats: The study found about 5% of naive CD4 clonotypes shared across four donors. Genetic and exposure-history diversity was limited by the few donors.

Every immunoSEQ plate was one replicate of a subset's evenly spread DNA. Clones were sequenced by immunoSEQ multiplex PCR, and TCRdb holds only the in-frame ones, with some missing. The sample has about a million clones, around 76% seen once. The receptor comes from a man between 18 and 35 years old in good health. The chain carries TRBV6-5 and TRBJ2-5; D perhaps matches TRBD2 (6 bases). Sequencing used memory CD4+ T cells sorted from blood. Subset noted: CD45RA-negative fraction. The CDR3 here is CASSYADRGTETQYF. The CDR3 DNA is TGTGCCAGCAGTTACGCCGATCGGGGGACAGAGACCCAGTACTTC.